This is a list of T cell receptor beta chains from one sample in a study of T cells in Graves' hyperthyroidism and ophthalmopathy. TCRdb ran MiXCR on the multiplex PCR reads and lists one entry per CDR3 protein. The sample shows a few hundred thousand distinct CDR3 sequences, 20% to 25% of them seen only once. The sequenced sample was blood. The receptor source for this set is a woman aged 50 to 60 with Graves' hyperthyroidism. CDR3s include the opening cysteine and the closing phenylalanine or tryptophan. The D gene is left open where the match is weak. For some rows the clone size is stated as once, few or many, or as a class when expanded; others skip it.

v_gene	abundance	d_gene	j_gene	CDR3aa	CDR3nt
TRBV10-3	many	.	TRBJ1-2	CAISESGPRRHGYTF	TGTGCCATCAGTGAGTCTGGTCCTCGGAGGCATGGCTACACCTTC
TRBV20-1	many	TRBD1	TRBJ2-7	CSARGLYEQYF	TGCAGTGCCAGGGGGCTCTACGAGCAGTACTTC
TRBV7-9	.	TRBD2	TRBJ2-7	CASSHPQSSGKEQYF	TGTGCCAGCAGCCATCCTCAAAGTAGCGGGAAAGAGCAGTACTTC
TRBV7-9	many	TRBD2	TRBJ2-1	CASSSGLAGVVNEQFF	TGTGCCAGCAGCTCGGGACTAGCGGGAGTAGTTAATGAGCAGTTCTTC
TRBV19	once	TRBD1	TRBJ1-5	CASSNTGDGSQPQHF	TGTGCCAGTAGCAATACAGGGGACGGTAGTCAGCCCCAGCATTTT
TRBV27	many	.	TRBJ2-2	CASSFGPYGTGELFF	TGTGCCAGCAGCTTCGGGCCCTACGGCACCGGGGAGCTGTTTTTT
TRBV28	many	.	TRBJ2-3	CASSHPDGRAGTQYF	TGTGCCAGCAGCCATCCAGACGGGAGAGCAGGCACGCAGTATTTT
TRBV2	many	TRBD2	TRBJ2-1	CASLQSLAGAYEQFF	TGTGCCAGCCTTCAGTCCCTAGCGGGGGCCTATGAGCAGTTCTTC
TRBV20-1	many	TRBD1	TRBJ1-5	CSARGGLQPQHF	TGCAGTGCCCGAGGGGGCCTTCAGCCCCAGCATTTT
TRBV20-1	many	.	TRBJ1-5	CSARGGNLEPQHF	TGCAGTGCTAGAGGAGGGAACCTGGAGCCCCAGCATTTT
TRBV29-1	.	TRBD2	TRBJ2-1	CSVERWREDNEQFF	TGCAGCGTTGAACGATGGCGGGAGGACAATGAGCAGTTCTTC
TRBV3-1	.	.	TRBJ1-2	CASSQDTRDGCTF	TGTGCCAGCAGCCAAGACACCCGGGATGGCTGCACCTTC
TRBV2	few	TRBD2	TRBJ2-1	CASSVRGRLAEMHNEQFF	TGTGCCAGCAGTGTCCGGGGTAGACTAGCGGAGATGCACAATGAGCAGTTCTTC
TRBV6-1	many	.	TRBJ2-7	CASIAGQGLYEQYF	TGTGCCAGCATAGCGGGACAGGGATTATACGAGCAGTACTTC
TRBV7-2	many	TRBD2	TRBJ2-2	CASSRGGRNTGELFF	TGTGCCAGCAGCCGGGGGGGGCGGAACACCGGGGAGCTGTTTTTT
TRBV5-1	.	.	TRBJ1-3	CASSLGGATGNTIYF	TGCGCCAGCAGCTTGGGGGGGGCAACTGGAAACACCATATATTTT
TRBV10-3	.	.	TRBJ2-1	CATSRLELDEQFF	TGTGCCACCTCTAGACTAGAGCTGGATGAGCAGTTCTTC
TRBV24-1	few	.	TRBJ1-2	CATSDPRHFPGGYTF	TGTGCCACCAGTGACCCTAGACACTTCCCCGGCGGCTACACCTTC
TRBV5-1	few	TRBD2	TRBJ2-1	CASSYQREYNEQFF	TGCGCCAGCAGCTACCAGCGGGAGTACAATGAGCAGTTCTTC
TRBV14	many	.	TRBJ1-1	CASSLRGLNTEAFF	TGTGCCAGCAGCCTAAGGGGATTGAACACTGAAGCTTTCTTT
TRBV15	.	TRBD1	TRBJ1-2	CATSPRDRNFYGYTF	TGTGCCACCAGCCCTCGGGACAGAAACTTCTATGGCTACACCTTC
TRBV4-1	few	.	TRBJ2-7	CASSGGWGEQYF	TGCGCCAGCAGTGGGGGGTGGGGCGAGCAGTACTTC
TRBV7-9	many	TRBD2	TRBJ2-1	CASGTGTSAYNEQFF	TGTGCCAGCGGAACCGGGACTAGCGCCTACAATGAGCAGTTCTTC